This is a list of T cell receptor beta chains from one sample in a study of neurological immune-mediated disorders. Via MiXCR, TCRdb re-called the 5' RACE reads, giving one row per CDR3 protein. The sample holds roughly 62,000 distinct CDR3 sequences, over 2% seen once. Sample: PBMCs. Every receptor here comes from a man aged 50 to 60 with multiple sclerosis. Both conserved end residues are trimmed from each CDR3.

J: TRBJ1-2; V: TRBV5-1; CDR3: ASSLVPGAGYGYT
J: TRBJ2-3; V: TRBV7-2; CDR3: ASSRDFKDTQY
J: TRBJ2-5; V: TRBV11-3; CDR3: ASSRDTQETQY
J: TRBJ2-2; V: TRBV12-3/TRBV12-4; CDR3: ASSLGQPNTGELF
J: TRBJ1-1; V: TRBV20-1; CDR3: SASLRDRGQAF
J: TRBJ2-5; V: TRBV5-1; CDR3: ASSVTERGGETQY
J: TRBJ1-5; V: TRBV28; CDR3: ASSLELEPQH
J: TRBJ2-5; V: TRBV3-1; CDR3: ASSPRTSGTETQY
J: TRBJ2-3; V: TRBV5-1; CDR3: ASSPSEDTQY
J: TRBJ2-1; V: TRBV20-1; CDR3: SARGHGSYNEQF
J: TRBJ2-5; V: TRBV12-3/TRBV12-4; CDR3: ASSLGPGGETQY
J: TRBJ2-7; V: TRBV20-1; CDR3: SARESGPPYEQY
J: TRBJ2-2; V: TRBV7-2; CDR3: ASRRGDRALTGELF
J: TRBJ2-7; V: TRBV2; CDR3: ASTEWGGTYEQY
J: TRBJ1-2; V: TRBV6-5; CDR3: ASSGLRGYGYT
J: TRBJ1-4; V: TRBV9; CDR3: ASSGQGGEKLF
J: TRBJ2-3; V: TRBV5-1; CDR3: ASSLDGGRAVDTQY
J: TRBJ2-1; V: TRBV20-1; CDR3: SATSLGGGMYNEQF
J: TRBJ1-2; V: TRBV7-2; CDR3: ASSPPGYGYT
J: TRBJ1-2; V: TRBV20-1; CDR3: SARDLHRTGIDGYT
J: TRBJ2-3; V: TRBV29-1; CDR3: SADTDTQY
J: TRBJ1-1; V: TRBV27; CDR3: ASIRAGPGTEAF
J: TRBJ1-2; V: TRBV12-3/TRBV12-4; CDR3: ASTMGQGANYGYT
J: TRBJ2-5; V: TRBV3-1; CDR3: ASSQGGPGETQY
J: TRBJ1-2; V: TRBV4-3; CDR3: ASSQEAGDVYGYT
J: TRBJ2-2; V: TRBV4-3; CDR3: ASSHRGQSKDTGELF
J: TRBJ2-1; V: TRBV9; CDR3: ASSVAGQGWNEQF
J: TRBJ2-2; V: TRBV5-1; CDR3: ASSSGLAETGELF
J: TRBJ2-2; V: TRBV6-5; CDR3: ASSGWGELF
J: TRBJ2-5; V: TRBV7-8; CDR3: ASSTAGAGAEKTQY
J: TRBJ1-6; V: TRBV7-3; CDR3: ASSFTSSYNSPLH
J: TRBJ2-5; V: TRBV5-1; CDR3: ASSPGLATQETQY
J: TRBJ2-5; V: TRBV7-2; CDR3: ASSLSQRGIQETQY
J: TRBJ2-3; V: TRBV24-1; CDR3: ATSDWRTDTQY
J: TRBJ2-7; V: TRBV7-6; CDR3: ASSLNLAGAGSYEQY
J: TRBJ2-2; V: TRBV12-3/TRBV12-4; CDR3: ASNSGSSTGELF
J: TRBJ1-6; V: TRBV7-2; CDR3: ASSLQTGMGNSPLH
J: TRBJ2-3; V: TRBV12-3/TRBV12-4; CDR3: ASSGGWGMADTQY
J: TRBJ2-3; V: TRBV9; CDR3: ASSVPTGGTDTQY
J: TRBJ2-2; V: TRBV7-7; CDR3: ASRNTGNTGELF
J: TRBJ2-7; V: TRBV4-3; CDR3: ASSQVRDSSYEQY
J: TRBJ2-5; V: TRBV7-2; CDR3: ASSLIPNLQETQY
J: TRBJ2-7; V: TRBV5-1; CDR3: ASSLDRVEQY
J: TRBJ2-1; V: TRBV4-3; CDR3: ASSHRLAETYNEQF
J: TRBJ2-1; V: TRBV7-8; CDR3: ASSQLQGGEQF
J: TRBJ2-7; V: TRBV18; CDR3: ASSPTGGAYEQY
J: TRBJ2-7; V: TRBV7-2; CDR3: ASSLPRLAGSSYEQY
J: TRBJ2-7; V: TRBV29-1; CDR3: SVTSGQGPYEQY
J: TRBJ2-1; V: TRBV7-2; CDR3: ASSLHPGGQFYNEQF